This T cell receptor (beta chain) was captured by sequencing in a study of blood T cell repertoires in COVID-19. TCRdb keeps only in-frame clones here, not all; method: immunoSEQ multiplex PCR. The repertoire holds roughly 260,000 clones, with just under 90% as singletons. The sequencing input was peripheral blood. The TCR originated in a woman aged 40 to 49 with acute or convalescent COVID-19.

This chain's CDR3 is CASSSKGTGYGYTF. In DNA form, the CDR3 reads TGTGCCAGCAGCTCGAAAGGTACAGGGTATGGCTACACCTTC. This rearrangement joins TRBV5-4 to TRBJ1-2, with D possibly matching TRBD1 (6 bases). The V end lost 3 bases, the J end lost 5 bases, and 14 bases lay between the germline ends. Germline lookup yields CDR1 SGHNT and CDR2 YYREEE (reference sequence). This CDR3 spans 14 amino acids.